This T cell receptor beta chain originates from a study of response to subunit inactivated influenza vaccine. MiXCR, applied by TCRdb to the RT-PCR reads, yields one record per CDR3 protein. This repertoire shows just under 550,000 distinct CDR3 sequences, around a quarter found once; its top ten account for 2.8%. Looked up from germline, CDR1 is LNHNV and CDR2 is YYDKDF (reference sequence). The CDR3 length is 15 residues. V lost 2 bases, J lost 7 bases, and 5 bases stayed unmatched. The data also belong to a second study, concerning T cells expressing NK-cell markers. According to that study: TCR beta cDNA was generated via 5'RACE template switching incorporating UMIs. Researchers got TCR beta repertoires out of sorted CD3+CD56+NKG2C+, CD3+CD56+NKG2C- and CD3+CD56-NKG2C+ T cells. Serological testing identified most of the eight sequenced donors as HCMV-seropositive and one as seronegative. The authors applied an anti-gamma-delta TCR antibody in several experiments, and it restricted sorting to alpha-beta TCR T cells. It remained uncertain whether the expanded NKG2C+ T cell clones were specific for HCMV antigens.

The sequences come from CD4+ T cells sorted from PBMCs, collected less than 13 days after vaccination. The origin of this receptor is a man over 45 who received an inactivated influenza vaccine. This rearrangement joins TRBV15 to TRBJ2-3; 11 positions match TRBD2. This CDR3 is CATSRLLAGGYTQYF. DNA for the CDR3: TGTGCCACCAGCAGACTTCTAGCGGGGGGTTATACGCAGTATTTT.